This T cell receptor (beta chain) was identified in a study of control samples from healthy donors and cancer patients. The V end lost 1 base, the J end lost 8 bases, and 9 bases lay between the germline ends. The length of the CDR3 is 13 residues. Germline V gene sequence: CDR1 SGHDN, CDR2 FVKESK. Assay: immunoSEQ multiplex PCR; the TCRdb copy retains only in-frame clones and omits some. The table records 100,000 to 150,000 clones, almost 95% of them present only once. Sequencing input: PBMCs. This TCR was recovered from a man aged 80 or over with head and neck cancer. V is TRBV14 and J is TRBJ2-1; D uncertain. The CDR3 DNA sequence: TGTGCCAGCAGCCAAGCCCATGGGGATGAGCAGTTCTTC. This sequence encodes CASSQAHGDEQFF.